This T cell receptor (beta chain) was recorded in a study of cytotoxic CD8 clonotypes in ibrutinib-treated CLL. Germline V gene sequence: CDR1 MNHEY, CDR2 SVGAGI. V dropped 5 bases and J dropped 0; count of bases not matched to a gene: 2. This CDR3 spans 15 amino acids. Target depth was 1 in 200,000 to 1 in 1 million T cells, about 10x per clonotype. Using immunoSEQ multiplex PCR, the repertoire was profiled, and TCRdb retains in-frame clones only, with some absent. The sample has about 68,000 clones; around 80% are singletons. This chain uses TRBV6-5 with TRBJ2-7, with TRBD2 identical over 12 bases. The sequence derives from a human donor with chronic lymphocytic leukemia. Sequenced here: PBMCs, sampled at disease progression, from a patient treated with ibrutinib. CDR3 nucleotide sequence: TGTGCCAGCAGTCGACTAGCGGGAGACTCCTACGAGCAGTACTTC. Translating gives CASSRLAGDSYEQYF.